Following are 25 T cell receptor beta chains from one sample sequenced in a study of CD8+ T cells in alopecia areata. cDNA serving as the sequencing template came from extracted, reverse transcribed RNA. Assay used: immunoSEQ multiplex PCR; TCRdb lists only in-frame clones, some missing. The table shows about 110,000 clones, with around 59% occurring only once. The specimen sequenced was CD8+ T cells sorted from blood. Every receptor here comes from a human donor in good health.

V is TRBV6-5 and J is TRBJ1-2; D not resolved. V lost 0 bases and J 8 bases, leaving 10 bases between the germline ends. CDR1 and CDR2 from the germline V gene are MNHEY and SVGAGI. This CDR3 has 13 amino acids. The CDR3 loop is CASSYSVSAGYTF. The CDR3 nucleotides read TGTGCCAGCAGTTACTCGGTTTCAGCAGGCTACACCTTC.

The rearrangement joins TRBV9 to TRBJ1-2; 8 nucleotides line up with TRBD1. Germline CDR1 and CDR2: SGDLS and YYNGEE. The V gene end was trimmed by 7 bases and the J gene end by 8 bases; junction bases not matched to a gene: 10. The CDR3 is 13 residues long. CDR3 DNA sequence: TGTGCCAGCGGAGGACAGGGTTCGCACGGCTACACCTTC. Amino acid sequence: CASGGQGSHGYTF. The whole variable domain, filled in from reference TRBV9 and TRBJ1-2, reads DSGVTQTPKHLITATGQRVTLRCSPRSGDLSVYWYQQSLDQGLQFLIQYYNGEERAKGNILERFSAQQFPDLHSELNLSSLELGDSALYFCASGGQGSHGYTFGSGTRLTVV.

The rearrangement links TRBV29-1 to TRBJ2-1; weak D call: TRBD2 (6 bases). The CDR3 sequence is 14 residues long. Germline V gives CDR1 SQVTM, CDR2 ANQGSEA. V lost 2 bases, J lost 10 bases, and 18 bases lay in between. In DNA form, the CDR3 reads TGCAGCGTTGAACGGTCGGCGGGGCGAAGGGAGCAGTTCTTC. Protein: CSVERSAGRREQFF.

The sample holds a few counts of this clone. The chain joins TRBV5-4 to TRBJ2-7, with D possibly being TRBD1 or TRBD2 (5 bases each). Trimming took 2 bases from V and 2 from J, leaving 17 bases between them. CDR3 size: 16 residues. Germline-derived CDR1 and CDR2 are SGHNT and YYREEE (reference sequence). The CDR3 DNA sequence: TGTGCCAGCAGCTTCCTCTCACTGAGGGGACCCTACGAGCAGTACTTC. Protein product: CASSFLSLRGPYEQYF.

The chain has TRBV19 and TRBJ2-1; D might be TRBD1 or TRBD2, each matching 6 bases. V was cut by 2 bases and J by 4 bases, with 12 bases left in between. Germline CDR1 is LNHDA and CDR2 is SQIVND (reference sequence). The CDR3 has 15 residues. CDR3 protein: CASSIRAGQYNEQFF. The CDR3 nucleotides read TGTGCCAGTAGTATAAGGGCGGGACAATACAATGAGCAGTTCTTC.

The chain couples TRBV2 to TRBJ1-2; D uncertain. The V end lost 1 base, the J end lost 7 bases, and 7 bases lay between the germline ends. Germline CDR1 SNHLY, CDR2 FYNNEI. The CDR3 contains 12 residues. The CDR3 sequence is CASSEVSRGYTF. CDR3 sequence (DNA): TGTGCCAGCAGTGAAGTCAGCCGTGGCTACACCTTC.

J is TRBJ2-7 and V is TRBV6-1; 11 nucleotides line up with TRBD1. The CDR3 is 15 amino acids. Germline loops: CDR1 MNHNS, CDR2 SASEGT. V dropped 3 bases and J dropped 0; count of bases not matched to a gene: 1. The CDR3 loop is CASSEGTGGSYEQYF. CDR3 coding DNA: TGTGCCAGCAGTGAGGGGACAGGGGGCTCCTACGAGCAGTACTTC.

The rearrangement joins TRBV5-6 to TRBJ1-1; no clear D. Germline CDR1 SGHDT, CDR2 YYEEEE. Trimming removed 2 bases from V and 4 bases from J, with 6 bases in between. The CDR3 length is 12 residues. In DNA, the CDR3 is TGTGCCAGCAGCTTCGGAGGCACTGAAGCTTTCTTT. Translation: CASSFGGTEAFF.

This clone was counted a single time. One end of the junction varies from germline; a read error may be responsible. The chain links TRBV13 to TRBJ1-1, with 8 bases fitting TRBD1. This CDR3 spans 14 amino acids. Germline loops: CDR1 PRHDT, CDR2 FYEKMQ (reference sequence). The CDR3 DNA follows: TGTGCCAGCAGCTCGGGACAGGAAGCCACTGAAGTTTTCTTT. The encoded protein is CASSSGQEATEVFF.

This clone was seen a single time. This chain links TRBV30 with TRBJ2-5, with D perhaps TRBD2 (6 bases). The CDR3 consists of 16 residues. In germline, CDR1 is GTSNPN, CDR2 SVGIG (reference sequence). Trimming took 3 bases from V and 0 from J, leaving 17 bases between them. DNA for the CDR3: TGTGCCTGGAGGGAAGGACTAAATTGGGACCAAGAGACCCAGTACTTC. Its translation: CAWREGLNWDQETQYF.

The chain is built from TRBV30 and TRBJ2-1; D remains unclear. The CDR3 loop spans 12 amino acids. The ends were cut back, 1 base at V and 10 bases at J, with 11 bases in the middle. CDR1 and CDR2 from the germline V gene are GTSNPN and SVGIG (reference sequence). The CDR3 sequence is CAWSASPGEQFF. CDR3 nucleotide sequence: TGTGCCTGGAGTGCCTCGCCCGGGGAGCAGTTCTTC.

This chain joins TRBV28 and TRBJ2-7; D gene uncertain. Germline CDR1 reads MDHEN; CDR2 reads SYDVKM. With 5 bases removed from V and 2 bases from J, the gap between germline ends came to 10 bases. CDR3 length: 13 amino acids. The DNA for the CDR3 is TGTGCCAGCAGTCCTACGACGGCCTACGAGCAGTACTTC. This sequence encodes CASSPTTAYEQYF.

The rearrangement uses TRBV4-3 and TRBJ2-7; TRBD2 aligns across 9 bases. There are 16 residues in the CDR3. Germline assignment: CDR1 LGHNA and CDR2 YSLEER. With V trimmed by 1 base and J by 2 bases, 6 bases remained unmatched. The CDR3 DNA is TGCGCCAGCAGCCAAGCTGGTCCTAGCGGGGCCTACGAGCAGTACTTC. Its protein is CASSQAGPSGAYEQYF.

The chain carries TRBV2 and TRBJ1-1; TRBD1 matches 7 bases. CDR3 size: 11 residues. Germline assignment: CDR1 SNHLY and CDR2 FYNNEI. V gave up 6 bases and J gave up 10 bases; unmatched junction bases: 5. CDR3 region: CASRNRGRAFF. The CDR3 bases are TGTGCCAGCAGAAACAGGGGAAGAGCTTTCTTT.

The chain employs TRBV6-5 and TRBJ1-1; weak D call: TRBD1 (6 bases). Trimming removed 0 bases at V and 14 bases at J, with 19 bases between. CDR3 length: 14 residues. The germline CDR1 and CDR2 sequences are MNHEY and SVGAGI. For the CDR3, the DNA is TGTGCCAGCAGTTACTCGACGGAGGGGGGAGGTCTATTCTTT. Encoded protein: CASSYSTEGGGLFF.

The J gene is TRBJ1-5, the V gene TRBV7-8; D not certain. Between the trimmed V and J ends, which lost 5 bases and 7 bases, there was a span of 18 bases. The germline V gene has CDR1 SGHVS and CDR2 FQNEAQ. CDR3 length equals 15 residues. The CDR3 is CASSPSGIGGQPQHF. The DNA of the CDR3 is TGTGCCAGCAGCCCCTCCGGGATTGGAGGCCAGCCCCAGCATTTT.

The gene calls are TRBV4-3 and TRBJ1-1; tentatively, D is TRBD1 (5 bases). CDR3 length: 14 amino acids. CDR1 LGHNA and CDR2 YSLEER come from the germline V gene. V was trimmed by 1 base and J by 5 bases, leaving 11 bases between them. The CDR3 reads CASSQATVQTEAFF. CDR3 sequence (DNA): TGCGCCAGCAGCCAAGCGACAGTACAGACTGAAGCTTTCTTT.

The V gene is TRBV11-2, the J gene TRBJ2-5; 9 bases fit TRBD1. The CDR3 sequence is 14 residues long. V lost 7 bases and J lost 4; bases outside the gene matches: 7. Germline CDR1 is SGHAT and CDR2 is FQNNGV. This CDR3 reads CASTMGQGVETQYF. CDR3 in DNA: TGTGCCAGCACCATGGGACAGGGAGTAGAGACCCAGTACTTC.

The chain links TRBV29-1 to TRBJ2-7; possible D gene TRBD1, 7 bases. CDR1 is SQVTM, CDR2 ANQGSEA, per germline. The V end lost 5 bases, the J end lost 2 bases, and 13 bases lay between the germline ends. The CDR3 runs to 13 residues. This CDR3 is CSVQGGTTYEQYF. The CDR3 coding sequence is TGCAGCGTTCAGGGGGGTACCACCTACGAGCAGTACTTC.

The J gene is TRBJ2-3, the V gene TRBV7-6; D is perhaps TRBD2 (7 bases). This CDR3 has 16 residues. V was shortened by 2 bases and J by 4 bases, with 16 bases between the two germline ends. CDR1 SGHVS and CDR2 FNYEAQ come from the germline V gene. This CDR3 reads CASSLRLGGRADTQYF. CDR3 DNA sequence: TGTGCCAGCAGCTTAAGACTGGGGGGGCGGGCAGATACGCAGTATTTT.

In the case of this clone: The junction departs from germline at one end; a sequencing error may be responsible. V usage is TRBV30 and J usage is TRBJ1-5, with D unresolved. This CDR3 has 11 residues. Looked up from germline, CDR1 is GTSNPN and CDR2 is SVGIG (reference sequence). CDR3 in amino acids: CARSPPQPQHF. The CDR3, as DNA: TGTGCCCGGAGCCCGCCTCAGCCCCAGCATTTT. Variable domain in full (rest from reference TRBV30 and TRBJ1-5): SQTIHQWPATLVQPVGSPLSLECTVEGTSNPNLYWYRQAAGRGLQLLFYSVGIGQISSEVPQNLSASRPQDRQFILSSKKLLLSDSGFYLCARSPPQPQHFGDGTRLSIL.

The rearrangement links TRBV4-2 to TRBJ1-2, with D unresolved. The CDR3 runs 13 residues. V shed 0 bases and J shed 4 bases, with 6 bases lying between them. Germline loops: CDR1 LGHNA, CDR2 YNFKEQ. DNA for the CDR3: TGTGCCAGCAGCCAAGAAGGGATCTATGGCTACACCTTC. Its protein is CASSQEGIYGYTF.

V usage is TRBV11-2 and J usage is TRBJ2-1; D call uncertain. V lost 10 bases and J 5 bases, leaving 6 bases between the germline ends. This CDR3 is 10 amino acids long. In germline, CDR1 is SGHAT, CDR2 FQNNGV. The CDR3 region is CATSNNEQFF. DNA for the CDR3: TGTGCCACCAGTAACAATGAGCAGTTCTTC.

This chain uses TRBV30 with TRBJ2-7, with D perhaps TRBD2 (5 bases). The CDR3 covers 13 residues. Trimming removed 0 bases from V and 5 bases from J, with 11 bases in between. Germline V gives CDR1 GTSNPN, CDR2 SVGIG (reference sequence). For the CDR3, the DNA is TGTGCCTGGAGTGTACTCGAGGGAAACGAGCAGTACTTC. This codes for CAWSVLEGNEQYF.

This chain links TRBV7-9 with TRBJ2-7; 9 bases align to TRBD1. Germline V gene lookup returns CDR1 SEHNR and CDR2 FQNEAQ (reference sequence). This CDR3 has 14 residues. V shed 3 bases, J shed 4 bases, and the junction held 4 bases outside the gene matches. The CDR3 DNA follows: TGTGCCAGCAGCTTGGGACAGGGATTTTACGAGCAGTACTTC. Its translation is CASSLGQGFYEQYF.